This T cell receptor beta chain was captured in a study of shared T cell receptors in the human thymus. This table comes from immunoSEQ multiplex PCR, and its TCRdb copy is limited to in-frame clones, with some not included. Of under 850,000 clones in the sample, approximately 88% were seen once. Germline V gene data show CDR1 as MGHDK and CDR2 as SYGVNS. This CDR3 has 18 residues. V lost 6 bases and J lost 3; bases outside the gene matches: 16. The same specimen was also included in a second study, on human thymus T cells. That work contributes: Corrective surgery for congenital heart defects was being performed on the healthy Finnish infants who served as donors. Resections from corrective heart surgery supplied the thymus tissue. Biased V and J segment usage appeared in thymus and peripheral blood. Highly overlapping thymic repertoires in unrelated individuals were reported by related research.

This receptor was identified in a boy younger than two with a congenital heart defect. The specimen sequenced was thymocytes. The J gene is TRBJ2-2, the V gene TRBV25-1; 7 bases are a match to TRBD1. The CDR3 loop reads CASRSGGRDSPDTGELFF. Written as DNA, the CDR3 is TGTGCCAGCAGATCTGGTGGCCGGGACAGCCCTGACACCGGGGAGCTGTTTTTT.